This entry lists 31 T cell receptor beta chains sequenced from one sample in a study of cytomegalovirus exposure and HLA in healthy donors. This PCR relied on a set of 60 Vbeta primers and 13 Jbeta primers. Libraries were prepared by immunoSEQ multiplex PCR; TCRdb keeps only in-frame clonotypes and omits some of them. The sample has a few hundred thousand clones, 80% to 85% seen once. The source material was PBMCs. The receptor set was obtained from a woman aged 60-75 years in good health and CMV-seropositive.

This clone has a handful of counts. V gene TRBV6-4 combines with J gene TRBJ2-3, with 7 bases lining up with TRBD1. Germline trimming cut 10 bases from V and 13 bases from J; bases unmatched to any gene: 11. The CDR3 has 11 amino acids. CDR1 MRHNA and CDR2 SNTAGT come from the germline V gene. CDR3 sequence reads: CATAADRIKYF. The CDR3 coding sequence is TGTGCCACCGCCGCGGACAGGATTAAGTATTTT.

The chain uses TRBV9 and TRBJ2-1; 9 nucleotides agree with TRBD2. CDR3 length equals 14 residues. From germline, CDR1 is SGDLS and CDR2 YYNGEE. The trim removed 2 bases at V and 4 bases at J, leaving 1 base unmatched. The CDR3 reads CASSVTSGYNEQFF. Here the CDR3 DNA reads TGTGCCAGCAGCGTGACTAGCGGATACAATGAGCAGTTCTTC.

The rearrangement links TRBV30 to TRBJ2-7; 9 bases are shared with TRBD2. With V trimmed by 1 base and J by 5 bases, 12 bases remained unmatched. This CDR3 is built from 16 residues. In germline, CDR1 is GTSNPN, CDR2 SVGIG (reference sequence). The CDR3 loop reads CAWSGVRGLAGNEQYF. CDR3 DNA sequence: TGTGCCTGGAGTGGGGTTAGGGGGCTAGCGGGAAACGAGCAGTACTTC.

V gene TRBV27 combines with J gene TRBJ2-3, with 11 bases identical to TRBD2. V lost 8 bases, J lost 3 bases, and 13 bases stayed unmatched. The CDR3 contains 17 residues. Germline values: CDR1 MNHEY, CDR2 SMNVEV (reference sequence). For the CDR3, the DNA is TGTGCCAGCTCTGAGACTAGCGGGGCTATATGGACAGATACGCAGTATTTT. This encodes CASSETSGAIWTDTQYF.

The chain links TRBV13 to TRBJ2-7; maybe TRBD2 (6 bases). The CDR3 is made up of 15 amino acids. Germline V gene data show CDR1 as PRHDT and CDR2 as FYEKMQ (reference sequence). Trimming took 1 base from V and 4 from J, leaving 14 bases between them. CDR3 coding DNA: TGTGCCAGCAGCTTAGAGGAGGGCCGGGGGTACGAGCAGTACTTC. Protein sequence: CASSLEEGRGYEQYF. Full variable domain (remainder filled in from reference TRBV13 and TRBJ2-7): AAGVIQSPRHLIKEKRETATLKCYPIPRHDTVYWYQQGPGQDPQFLISFYEKMQSDKGSIPDRFSAQQFSDYHSELNMSSLELGDSALYFCASSLEEGRGYEQYFGPGTRLTVT.

The DNA for the CDR3 is TGTGCCAGCAGTTCCGCATCGGACAGGAACACTGAAGCTTTCTTT. It translates to CASSSASDRNTEAFF. The chain has TRBV6-6 and TRBJ1-1; D is possibly TRBD1 (6 bases). Germline V gives CDR1 MNHNY, CDR2 SVGAGI (reference sequence). Between the trimmed V and J ends, which lost 4 bases and 1 base, there was a span of 13 bases. The length of the CDR3 is 15 residues.

The chain uses TRBV19 and TRBJ2-6, with D possibly TRBD2 on 5 matching bases. This CDR3 has 17 amino acids. Germline assignment: CDR1 LNHDA and CDR2 SQIVND (reference sequence). Trimming shortened V by 7 bases and J by 0 bases, and 16 bases separated the two germline ends. The CDR3 reads CASKSGLVDSGANVLTF. CDR3 nucleotides: TGTGCCAGTAAGTCGGGATTGGTGGACTCTGGGGCCAACGTCCTGACTTTC.

The CDR3 here is CASSLAGQGREKLFF. Written as DNA, the CDR3 is TGTGCCAGCAGCTTAGCCGGACAGGGACGCGAAAAACTGTTTTTT. The chain recombines TRBV7-2 with TRBJ1-4; 8 positions match TRBD1. The germline V gene encodes CDR1 SGHTA and CDR2 FQGNSA. The CDR3 loop spans 15 amino acids. Trimming cost V 0 bases and J 8 bases; bases outside gene matches: 5.

The chain combines TRBV9 with TRBJ2-7, with 7 positions matching TRBD2. The trim removed 5 bases at V and 2 bases at J, leaving 10 bases unmatched. CDR1 and CDR2 (germline): SGDLS, YYNGEE. The CDR3 extends over 15 amino acids. DNA of the CDR3: TGTGCCAGCAGAGATAGCGGGCGAGGGACCTACGAGCAGTACTTC. Translated, it gives CASRDSGRGTYEQYF.

The V gene is TRBV6-1, the J gene TRBJ2-5; D unclear. The ends were cut back, 8 bases at V and 0 bases at J, with 13 bases in the middle. The germline V gene encodes CDR1 MNHNS and CDR2 SASEGT. The CDR3 sequence is 14 residues long. The CDR3, as DNA: TGTGCCAGCGACTTGCGAGAGTACCAAGAGACCCAGTACTTC. Its protein product is CASDLREYQETQYF.

V is TRBV29-1 and J is TRBJ1-1, with D possibly TRBD1 on 5 matching bases. Germline V gives CDR1 SQVTM, CDR2 ANQGSEA. The V end lost 4 bases, the J end lost 10 bases, and 13 bases lay between the germline ends. This CDR3 has 11 amino acids. CDR3 nucleotides: TGCAGCGTTGTAAAGGTGGGGGGAGCTTTCTTT. Encoded protein: CSVVKVGGAFF.

V and J are TRBV27 and TRBJ1-4; 9 nucleotides agree with TRBD1. CDR3 size: 14 residues. J was trimmed by 7 bases and V by 5 bases; bases with no gene match: 5. Germline V gives CDR1 MNHEY, CDR2 SMNVEV (reference sequence). CDR3 nucleotide sequence: TGTGCCAGCAGTCCCGGGACAGGGCGTGAAAAACTGTTTTTT. Protein: CASSPGTGREKLFF.

The chain recombines TRBV5-6 with TRBJ1-2; 9 bases fit TRBD1. Trimming cost V 4 bases and J 8 bases; bases outside gene matches: 12. Germline V CDR1 and CDR2: SGHDT, YYEEEE. CDR3 length equals 15 residues. CDR3 sequence: CASSSKGQGGGGYTF. As DNA, the CDR3 is TGTGCCAGCAGCAGCAAGGGACAGGGTGGAGGAGGCTACACCTTC. Combining the CDR3 with reference TRBV5-6 and TRBJ1-2 gives the whole variable domain DAGVTQSPTHLIKTRGQQVTLRCSPKSGHDTVSWYQQALGQGPQFIFQYYEEEERQRGNFPDRFSGHQFPNYSSELNVNALLLGDSALYLCASSSKGQGGGGYTFGSGTRLTVV.

This clone has more than one count but fewer than ten. V and J are TRBV19 and TRBJ1-5; TRBD1 agrees at 9 bases. This CDR3 region has 17 residues. V trimming: 5 bases; J trimming: 2 bases; junction bases outside the gene matches: 10. Germline values: CDR1 LNHDA, CDR2 SQIVND (reference sequence). CDR3 nucleotides: TGTGCCAGTAGTCCCCGGAGGAGGGACAGGGGCAATCAGCCCCAGCATTTT. It translates to CASSPRRRDRGNQPQHF.

The chain carries TRBV19 and TRBJ1-2; possible D gene TRBD1, 5 bases. V lost 4 bases to trimming and J lost 0 bases, with 12 bases between them. Germline CDR1 LNHDA, CDR2 SQIVND (reference sequence). CDR3 length: 15 residues. The CDR3 DNA reads TGTGCCAGTAGTAGCGCTCGGGGGGCTAACTATGGCTACACCTTC. Amino acids: CASSSARGANYGYTF. The whole variable domain, filled in from reference TRBV19 and TRBJ1-2, reads DGGITQSPKYLFRKEGQNVTLSCEQNLNHDAMYWYRQDPGQGLRLIYYSQIVNDFQKGDIAEGYSVSREKKESFPLTVTSAQKNPTAFYLCASSSARGANYGYTFGSGTRLTVV.

The rearrangement links TRBV2 to TRBJ2-3; D is possibly TRBD2 (5 bases). Germline values: CDR1 SNHLY, CDR2 FYNNEI. This CDR3 contains 14 residues. Trimming took off 7 bases at V and 0 bases at J, with 11 bases between the two ends. CDR3 sequence (DNA): TGTGCCAGCAATCGCGGGTCCAGCACAGATACGCAGTATTTT. Protein: CASNRGSSTDTQYF.

This clone was counted between two and nine times. The gene calls are TRBV6-1 and TRBJ1-5; D might be TRBD1 (6 bases). Trimming pared 7 bases from V and 2 bases from J, leaving 9 bases between. The germline CDR1 and CDR2 sequences are MNHNS and SASEGT. The CDR3 length is 13 residues. The CDR3 loop is CASTGVGNQPQHF. The CDR3 nucleotides are TGTGCCAGCACAGGGGTGGGCAATCAGCCCCAGCATTTT.

This clone was counted between two and nine times. The rearrangement links TRBV4-1 to TRBJ2-7; 8 bases agree with TRBD1. This CDR3 comprises 14 residues. CDR1 and CDR2 (germline): MGHRA, YSYEKL. After removal of 3 bases from V and 4 bases from J, the junction contained 5 bases not matched to a gene. Here the CDR3 reads CASSHGQGAYEQYF. The CDR3, as DNA: TGCGCCAGCAGCCATGGACAGGGCGCATACGAGCAGTACTTC.

V is TRBV15 and J is TRBJ2-1; D is perhaps TRBD1 (6 bases). The CDR3 consists of 14 residues. V was cut by 3 bases and J by 4 bases, with 10 bases left in between. Per germline, CDR1 LNHNV and CDR2 YYDKDF (reference sequence). The CDR3 nucleotides read TGTGCCACCAGCAGGAAGGACAGATACAATGAGCAGTTCTTC. The encoded protein is CATSRKDRYNEQFF.

The CDR3 region has the DNA TGTGCCAGCAGCCATCCTCCAGGAAAACCGAACACTGAAGCTTTCTTT. This sequence encodes CASSHPPGKPNTEAFF. This chain uses TRBV14 with TRBJ1-1; D is undetermined. Trimming removed 3 bases from V and 1 base from J, with 15 bases in between. The CDR3 covers 16 residues. Germline V CDR1 and CDR2: SGHDN, FVKESK.

The gene calls are TRBV19 and TRBJ2-1; TRBD2 aligns across 12 bases. CDR1 and CDR2 from the germline V gene are LNHDA and SQIVND (reference sequence). V was clipped by 4 bases and J by 4 bases; unmatched bases: 8. This CDR3 comprises 17 residues. CDR3 nucleotide sequence: TGTGCCAGTAGTAGGGGAACTAGCGGGAGGTTGTACAATGAGCAGTTCTTC. Protein product: CASSRGTSGRLYNEQFF.

The chain uses TRBV5-1 and TRBJ2-3; 7 nucleotides line up with TRBD1. Trimming took 4 bases from V and 6 from J; bases not matched to a gene: 14. This CDR3 has 16 residues. Germline V gene sequence: CDR1 SGHRS, CDR2 YFSETQ. DNA for the CDR3: TGCGCCAGCAGCACCCGACAGGGACAAGTGGGGGATACGCAGTATTTT. Protein sequence: CASSTRQGQVGDTQYF.

V gene TRBV2 combines with J gene TRBJ2-5; possible D gene TRBD2, 5 bases. The J call is doubtful: the DNA matches TRBJ2-7 better. Germline CDR1 is SNHLY and CDR2 is FYNNEI. This CDR3 comprises 15 residues. The CDR3 DNA follows: TGTGCCAGCAGTGAAACGAGCGGATCAATTTACGAGCAGTACTTC. This codes for CASSETSGSIYEQYF.

The CDR3, as DNA: TGTGCCAGTAGTTCGCGTAGGGGAGGCAAAAACATTCAGTACTTC. Residues: CASSSRRGGKNIQYF. The J gene is TRBJ2-4, the V gene TRBV19; perhaps TRBD2 as D (6 bases). V was shortened by 5 bases and J by 3 bases, with 14 bases between the two germline ends. Germline V gene data show CDR1 as LNHDA and CDR2 as SQIVND (reference sequence). This CDR3 spans 15 amino acids.

This clone occurred a few times. The rearrangement uses TRBV6-6 and TRBJ1-2; D is unresolved. CDR1 and CDR2 (germline): MNHNY, SVGAGI (reference sequence). The CDR3 is made up of 14 amino acids. Trimming left V 7 bases short and J 2 bases short, with 14 bases between. CDR3 protein: CASTSLVRNYGYTF. CDR3 nucleotides: TGTGCCAGCACCTCTCTGGTGAGAAACTATGGCTACACCTTC.

The V call is TRBV19, the J call TRBJ2-1; TRBD2 matches 10 bases. The CDR3 is 12 residues long. The germline gives CDR1 LNHDA, CDR2 SQIVND (reference sequence). Trimming took 8 bases from V and 9 from J; bases not matched to a gene: 4. CDR3 loop: CASWSGRGEQFF. The CDR3 region has the DNA TGTGCCAGTTGGAGCGGGAGGGGTGAGCAGTTCTTC.

The CDR3 here is CASSLSSRGLKGYTF. CDR3 nucleotides: TGTGCCAGCAGTCTTTCTAGTAGGGGGCTAAAGGGCTACACCTTC. The chain recombines TRBV28 with TRBJ1-2; 7 positions match TRBD1. The germline gives CDR1 MDHEN, CDR2 SYDVKM. CDR3 length: 15 amino acids. The junction had 14 bases not matched to a gene; V was cut back by 5 bases and J by 8 bases.

This chain joins TRBV6-1 and TRBJ2-7; possible D gene TRBD2, 5 bases. The CDR3 is made up of 15 amino acids. The germline V gene encodes CDR1 MNHNS and CDR2 SASEGT. The V end was cut by 5 bases, the J end by 3 bases, with 17 bases between. CDR3 loop: CASSHWEQHIYEQYF. The CDR3 DNA reads TGTGCCAGCAGTCATTGGGAGCAACATATCTACGAGCAGTACTTC.

This clone was detected only a few times. The chain couples TRBV19 to TRBJ2-3; D is ambiguous. V shed 6 bases and J shed 1 base, with 8 bases lying between them. The CDR3 is 13 residues long. The germline CDR1 and CDR2 sequences are LNHDA and SQIVND (reference sequence). The CDR3 here is CASSEIGTDTQYF. CDR3 DNA: TGTGCCAGTAGCGAAATAGGCACAGATACGCAGTATTTT.

This chain connects TRBV12-5 to TRBJ1-1; D is perhaps TRBD1 (5 bases). Germline CDR1 and CDR2: LGHNT and FRNRAP. Trimming left V 2 bases short and J 6 bases short, with 16 bases between. This CDR3 spans 15 amino acids. The CDR3 sequence is CASGLSSFGAPEAFF. The CDR3 bases are TGTGCTAGTGGTTTGAGTTCTTTTGGGGCACCTGAAGCTTTCTTT.

V gene TRBV5-6 combines with J gene TRBJ1-2; the D is unclear. CDR1 and CDR2 (germline): SGHDT, YYEEEE. V dropped 5 bases and J dropped 0 bases, with 11 bases sitting between them. This CDR3 spans 14 amino acids. The CDR3 coding sequence is TGTGCCAGCAGGTCACCGCTAGCTAACTATGGCTACACCTTC. As protein: CASRSPLANYGYTF.